One sample yielded the 29 T cell receptor beta chains listed below, sequenced in a study of OX40 agonist ivuxolimab in advanced cancers. Measured with immunoSEQ multiplex PCR; TCRdb has only the in-frame clones, and not every one. Of 80,000 to 95,000 clones in the sample, around 90% were seen once. The sequencing here drew on CD4+ or CD8+ T cells sorted from blood, taken in a trial of the OX40 agonist ivuxolimab. The receptors shown here come from an adult with an advanced solid tumor such as melanoma, head and neck, liver or kidney cancer.

The V and J genes are TRBV28 and TRBJ2-5; a weak D match, TRBD1 (6 bases). Deletions cut 6 bases from V and 4 bases from J, with 12 bases between. CDR3 size: 13 residues. Germline V CDR1 and CDR2: MDHEN, SYDVKM. CDR3 loop: CASRITGRETQYF. In DNA form, the CDR3 reads TGTGCCAGCAGGATTACAGGGAGAGAGACCCAGTACTTC.

V usage is TRBV29-1 and J usage is TRBJ1-2; the D is unclear. Germline lookup yields CDR1 SQVTM and CDR2 ANQGSEA. Deletions cut 3 bases from V and 5 bases from J, with 13 bases between. This CDR3 is built from 13 residues. The CDR3 DNA sequence: TGCAGCGTTGAGCCGCAACGAATGTATGGCTACACCTTC. Translated, it gives CSVEPQRMYGYTF.

In DNA form, the CDR3 reads TGCAGCGTTGAAGCTTATATTGGCGGGGAGCTGTTTTTT. Its protein product is CSVEAYIGGELFF. The chain employs TRBV29-1 and TRBJ2-2, with D uncertain. The length of the CDR3 is 13 residues. Trimming stripped 1 base from V and 7 bases from J, with 10 bases between. Germline lookup yields CDR1 SQVTM and CDR2 ANQGSEA.

The V call is TRBV28, the J call TRBJ2-3; TRBD1 matches 8 bases. The CDR3 has 13 amino acids. V lost 6 bases, J lost 4 bases, and 3 bases stayed unmatched. Germline-derived CDR1 and CDR2 are MDHEN and SYDVKM. CDR3 amino acids: CASRGQGADTQYF. CDR3 nucleotides: TGTGCCAGCAGAGGACAGGGAGCAGATACGCAGTATTTT.

V usage is TRBV30 and J usage is TRBJ1-2, with D possibly being TRBD1 (6 bases). V shed 2 bases and J shed 8 bases, with 15 bases lying between them. Germline V gene data show CDR1 as GTSNPN and CDR2 as SVGIG (reference sequence). CDR3 length equals 13 residues. DNA for the CDR3: TGTGCCTGGAGTCGTTTGGTTCAGGGGGGCTACACCTTC. It specifies CAWSRLVQGGYTF. Together with reference TRBV30 and TRBJ1-2, the CDR3 gives the full variable domain: SQTIHQWPATLVQPVGSPLSLECTVEGTSNPNLYWYRQAAGRGLQLLFYSVGIGQISSEVPQNLSASRPQDRQFILSSKKLLLSDSGFYLCAWSRLVQGGYTFGSGTRLTVV.

The chain is built from TRBV27 and TRBJ1-4, with D tentatively TRBD1 (5 bases). Germline V lookup: CDR1 MNHEY, CDR2 SMNVEV (reference sequence). The CDR3 consists of 13 residues. Deletions cut 2 bases from V and 7 bases from J, with 8 bases between. This CDR3 is CASSLAGGEKLFF. The CDR3 nucleotides are TGTGCCAGCAGTTTAGCCGGGGGTGAAAAACTGTTTTTT.

The chain links TRBV12-5 to TRBJ2-7; D perhaps matches TRBD2 (5 bases). This CDR3 region has 14 residues. The germline gives CDR1 LGHNT, CDR2 FRNRAP. V dropped 0 bases and J dropped 3 bases, with 9 bases sitting between them. The CDR3 DNA reads as TGTGCTAGTGGTTTGGTATTCGGGATCTACGAGCAGTACTTC. Residues: CASGLVFGIYEQYF.

The chain joins TRBV25-1 to TRBJ1-1, with 9 bases aligning to TRBD1. The V segment lost 4 bases and the J segment 3 bases; nucleotides outside the gene matches: 9. CDR3 length: 16 residues. Germline V lookup: CDR1 MGHDK, CDR2 SYGVNS. CDR3 in amino acids: CASSGNRGREDTEAFF. The CDR3 coding sequence is TGTGCCAGCAGTGGGAACAGGGGGCGCGAGGACACTGAAGCTTTCTTT.

This rearrangement joins TRBV6-6 to TRBJ1-2, with D unclear. V was shortened by 4 bases and J by 5 bases, with 11 bases between the two germline ends. Germline V gives CDR1 MNHNY, CDR2 SVGAGI (reference sequence). The CDR3 covers 13 residues. The CDR3 region is CASSSGVGYGYTF. DNA for the CDR3: TGTGCCAGCAGTTCCGGGGTGGGGTATGGCTACACCTTC.

V is TRBV6-1 and J is TRBJ1-6; D may be TRBD1 (5 bases). This CDR3 has 15 residues. Trimming cost V 7 bases and J 5 bases, with 15 bases left between them. Germline-derived CDR1 and CDR2 are MNHNS and SASEGT. The CDR3 region is CASNVGGPNNSPLHF. Written as DNA, the CDR3 is TGTGCCAGCAACGTGGGGGGACCAAATAATTCACCCCTCCACTTT.

The chain is built from TRBV28 and TRBJ1-4; the match to TRBD1 covers 7 bases. The CDR3 length is 14 residues. Germline lookup yields CDR1 MDHEN and CDR2 SYDVKM. V gave up 7 bases and J gave up 7 bases; unmatched junction bases: 9. CDR3 residues: CASTSTGMSEKLFF. CDR3 sequence (DNA): TGTGCCAGCACCTCGACAGGGATGAGTGAAAAACTGTTTTTT.

This clone was observed once. The genes are TRBV6-6 and TRBJ2-3; possibly TRBD1 for D (5 bases). The CDR3 extends over 14 amino acids. Trimming pared 5 bases from V and 3 bases from J, leaving 12 bases between. Germline-derived CDR1 and CDR2 are MNHNY and SVGAGI (reference sequence). The CDR3 reads CASSPPKGTDTQYF. The CDR3 bases are TGTGCCAGCAGTCCACCGAAGGGGACAGATACGCAGTATTTT.

The V call is TRBV30, the J call TRBJ2-1, with D unresolved. The CDR3 is 12 amino acids. The germline V and J ends were trimmed by 4 bases and 7 bases, with 11 bases remaining between them. Germline V gene lookup returns CDR1 GTSNPN and CDR2 SVGIG (reference sequence). Written as DNA, the CDR3 is TGTGCCTGGAAGGTCTGGGGAAATGAGCAGTTCTTC. Translated: CAWKVWGNEQFF.

The chain couples TRBV6-1 to TRBJ2-7; 8 bases are a match to TRBD1. Germline lookup yields CDR1 MNHNS and CDR2 SASEGT. After removal of 1 base from V and 9 bases from J, the junction contained 11 bases not matched to a gene. The CDR3 has 15 amino acids. The CDR3 sequence is CASSEVLGQGFWQYF. The CDR3 DNA reads as TGTGCCAGCAGTGAAGTATTAGGACAGGGATTCTGGCAGTACTTC.

This chain connects TRBV7-2 to TRBJ2-7, with 8 bases identical to TRBD2. The trim removed 5 bases at V and 5 bases at J, leaving 8 bases unmatched. The CDR3 sequence is 14 residues long. CDR1 is SGHTA, CDR2 FQGNSA, per germline. CDR3 DNA sequence: TGTGCCAGCAGCCTCAACGGGAGGGCCGACGAGCAGTACTTC. It encodes CASSLNGRADEQYF.

This chain uses TRBV7-7 with TRBJ2-1; 8 positions match TRBD2. With 5 bases clipped from V and 5 bases from J, the junction kept 11 bases outside the gene matches. The CDR3 extends over 16 amino acids. CDR1 and CDR2 (germline): SSHAT, FNYEAQ (reference sequence). CDR3 in DNA: TGTGCCAGCAGCCCTACAGCGGGAGCGGCAGACAATGAGCAGTTCTTC. Its translation: CASSPTAGAADNEQFF.

This clone is a singleton in its sample. The chain carries TRBV28 and TRBJ2-1, with unresolved D. The germline V gene has CDR1 MDHEN and CDR2 SYDVKM. CDR3 length: 11 amino acids. The V end lost 6 bases, the J end lost 7 bases, and 7 bases lay between the germline ends. CDR3 coding DNA: TGTGCCAGCAGATCAGTGAATGAGCAGTTCTTC. This gives the protein CASRSVNEQFF.

V usage is TRBV7-2 and J usage is TRBJ1-1, with a weak D call TRBD1 (6 bases). From germline, CDR1 is SGHTA and CDR2 FQGNSA. The ends were cut back, 2 bases at V and 0 bases at J, with 7 bases in the middle. The CDR3 totals 14 residues. The CDR3 DNA is TGTGCCAGCAGCTTACAGGGGTTGAACACTGAAGCTTTCTTT. Protein: CASSLQGLNTEAFF.

The V call is TRBV7-2, the J call TRBJ1-3, with a tentative D call TRBD1 (6 bases). The germline V gene encodes CDR1 SGHTA and CDR2 FQGNSA. The CDR3 spans 15 residues. The ends were cut back, 3 bases at V and 0 bases at J, with 9 bases in the middle. In nucleotides, the CDR3 is TGTGCCAGCAGCTTTTTACAGGGCTCTGGAAACACCATATATTTT. It codes for CASSFLQGSGNTIYF.

Only a few counts were recorded for this clone. The CDR3 region has the DNA TGTGCCAGCAGTTTATTAGTCTCTGAAGCTTTCTTT. Amino acid sequence: CASSLLVSEAFF. V is TRBV28 and J is TRBJ1-1; D unresolved. Deletions cut 1 base from V and 6 bases from J, with 6 bases between. This CDR3 is built from 12 residues. Germline CDR1 reads MDHEN; CDR2 reads SYDVKM.

This sequence joins TRBV7-8 and TRBJ2-7; 12 nucleotides match TRBD2. CDR3 size: 15 residues. Germline CDR1 is SGHVS and CDR2 is FQNEAQ. The trim removed 2 bases at V and 6 bases at J, leaving 5 bases unmatched. In nucleotides, the CDR3 is TGTGCCAGCAGCTTATCTCGACTAGCGGGAGTCGAGCAGTACTTC. It specifies CASSLSRLAGVEQYF. Full variable domain (remainder filled in from reference TRBV7-8 and TRBJ2-7): GAGVSQSPRYKVAKRGQDVALRCDPISGHVSLFWYQQALGQGPEFLTYFQNEAQLDKSGLPSDRFFAERPEGSVSTLKIQRTQQEDSAVYLCASSLSRLAGVEQYFGPGTRLTVT.

V is TRBV6-1 and J is TRBJ2-7; D is unresolved. Germline CDR1 and CDR2: MNHNS and SASEGT. The CDR3 is made up of 12 amino acids. Trimming left V 6 bases short and J 1 base short, with 7 bases between. CDR3 in amino acids: CASSSYSYEQYF. In DNA form, the CDR3 reads TGTGCCAGCAGCAGTTATTCCTACGAGCAGTACTTC.

This chain uses TRBV5-4 with TRBJ2-3, with D possibly matching TRBD1 (5 bases). Germline-derived CDR1 and CDR2 are SGHNT and YYREEE (reference sequence). The CDR3 runs 13 residues. The V and J ends lost 0 bases and 5 bases respectively, with 7 bases between them. DNA of the CDR3: TGTGCCAGCAGCTTGGACAGGCAAGATACGCAGTATTTT. This encodes CASSLDRQDTQYF.

This chain joins TRBV30 and TRBJ1-4; no definite D call. This CDR3 is built from 12 residues. Trimming pared 3 bases from V and 6 bases from J, leaving 8 bases between. Germline V gene data show CDR1 as GTSNPN and CDR2 as SVGIG (reference sequence). In nucleotides, the CDR3 is TGTGCCTGGAGCGCCGGTTATGAAAAACTGTTTTTT. Encoded protein: CAWSAGYEKLFF. The complete variable domain, with remaining parts taken from reference TRBV30 and TRBJ1-4, reads SQTIHQWPATLVQPVGSPLSLECTVEGTSNPNLYWYRQAAGRGLQLLFYSVGIGQISSEVPQNLSASRPQDRQFILSSKKLLLSDSGFYLCAWSAGYEKLFFGSGTQLSVL.

This sequence joins TRBV6-5 and TRBJ1-5; D is undetermined. The CDR3 loop spans 14 amino acids. Germline lookup yields CDR1 MNHEY and CDR2 SVGAGI. The V end was cut by 6 bases, the J end by 7 bases, with 16 bases between. CDR3 sequence reads: CASRPDAAGQPQHF. The CDR3 DNA follows: TGTGCCAGCAGACCGGACGCAGCAGGACAGCCCCAGCATTTT.

The chain has TRBV7-8 and TRBJ2-1; 14 nucleotides line up with TRBD2. The length of the CDR3 is 16 residues. The ends lost 4 bases at V and 9 bases at J; junction bases unmatched: 8. CDR1 and CDR2 (germline): SGHVS, FQNEAQ. The CDR3 DNA sequence: TGTGCCAGCAGCTCACCCGGGACTAGCGGGAGTGGTGAGCAGTTCTTC. Amino acids: CASSSPGTSGSGEQFF. The full variable domain, completed using reference TRBV7-8 and TRBJ2-1, is GAGVSQSPRYKVAKRGQDVALRCDPISGHVSLFWYQQALGQGPEFLTYFQNEAQLDKSGLPSDRFFAERPEGSVSTLKIQRTQQEDSAVYLCASSSPGTSGSGEQFFGPGTRLTVL.

The V call is TRBV27, the J call TRBJ1-6; D not resolved. The germline V and J ends were trimmed by 7 bases and 12 bases, with 19 bases remaining between them. In germline, CDR1 is MNHEY, CDR2 SMNVEV (reference sequence). CDR3 length equals 14 residues. The chain's CDR3 is CASTLRSPWGPLHF. In DNA, the CDR3 is TGTGCCAGCACCTTACGGAGCCCATGGGGACCCCTCCACTTT.

This chain uses TRBV19 with TRBJ2-1, with 7 bases lining up with TRBD1. The V segment lost 4 bases and the J segment 2 bases; nucleotides outside the gene matches: 5. This CDR3 has 15 amino acids. Germline lookup yields CDR1 LNHDA and CDR2 SQIVND (reference sequence). The CDR3 DNA sequence: TGTGCCAGTAGTAAAACCGGGACAGCCTACAATGAGCAGTTCTTC. Its translation: CASSKTGTAYNEQFF.

CDR3 loop: CASSSPRTGSGELFF. In DNA, the CDR3 is TGTGCCAGCAGTTCCCCACGTACAGGGTCAGGGGAGCTGTTTTTT. The rearrangement uses TRBV28 and TRBJ2-2, with D perhaps TRBD1 (6 bases). Trimming left V 4 bases short and J 8 bases short, with 17 bases between. The CDR3 covers 15 residues. Germline-derived CDR1 and CDR2 are MDHEN and SYDVKM.